This TCR beta chain was sequenced during a study of radiation and T cells in renal cell carcinoma. General study findings and limits: From baseline, blood top tumor clonotypes peaked at 2 weeks post-radiation.

This clone occurred a few times. Its specificity is unknown. Time point denoted: blood 4 weeks post-SBRT, at nephrectomy. Treatment described: 15 Gy SBRT to primary tumor, nephrectomy 4 weeks later. Nephrectomy followed 15 Gy stereotactic body radiation by 4 weeks. Blood was sampled at baseline, 2 weeks and 4 weeks after SBRT. The CDR3 contains 13 residues. V lost 4 bases and J 5 bases, leaving 10 bases between the germline ends. Germline-derived CDR1 and CDR2 are SGDLS and YYNGEE. TCRdb keeps only in-frame clones here, not all; method: immunoSEQ multiplex PCR. This table has about 83,000 clones, over 65% appearing once.

The clonotype comes from a woman aged 60-75 years with renal cell carcinoma. The sample was blood, taken from a patient whose treatment included radiotherapy and nephrectomy. This rearrangement joins TRBV9 to TRBJ1-5; D unresolved. This CDR3 is CASSPRWDQPQHF. CDR3 in DNA: TGTGCCAGCAGCCCCCGGTGGGATCAGCCCCAGCATTTT.